This record looks at one T cell receptor (beta chain) sequence and its context. The data are from a study of blood T cell repertoires in COVID-19. Study at large: The study drew acute and convalescent COVID-19 samples from the United States, Italy and Spain. The analysed material was cDNA or gDNA that came from T cells, B-cell-depleted T cells, or PBMCs.

As handled by the study authors: Amplification from reference gene primers served as the basis for estimated nucleated cell counts. TCRdb's copy holds only in-frame clones and misses some; the assay was immunoSEQ multiplex PCR. The V and J calls and clone size are taken from that table; D and trimming were inferred from the DNA. The sample holds 200,000 to 250,000 clones; around 82% are singletons and the top ten take 4.5% to 5%. Germline loops: CDR1 SGHRS, CDR2 YFSETQ. Trimming shortened V by 5 bases and J by 4 bases, and 10 bases separated the two germline ends. This CDR3 is built from 13 residues.

The receptor was derived from a woman of 80 years or more with active or convalescent COVID-19. The V gene is TRBV5-1, the J gene TRBJ2-1; D is ambiguous. Material for sequencing was peripheral blood. The CDR3, as DNA: TGCGCCAGCAGACGGGTTGCTTACAATGAGCAGTTCTTC. It specifies CASRRVAYNEQFF.